The 14 T cell receptor beta chains reported below all come from one sample, sequenced in a study of blood T cells in healthy people across ages. The use of a sample-barcoded 5' primer and a J-beta primer mix characterized a second PCR of roughly 7 to 12 cycles. TCRdb used MiXCR to reprocess the 5' RACE reads, holding one entry per CDR3 protein. The sample lists 1,300,000 or so distinct CDR3 sequences, around 59% occurring once. Sequenced sample: blood. All receptors derive from a man in his late teens or twenties in good health.

This clonotype was detected only a few times. V usage is TRBV12-3 or TRBV12-4 and J usage is TRBJ2-6; a weak D match, TRBD1 (5 bases). V lost 6 bases and J lost 2, with 23 bases in between. This CDR3 contains 19 residues. In DNA form, the CDR3 reads TGTGCCAGCAGGGCGCGGCGAAGGGGATTTCGTCCTGGGGCCAACGTCCTGACTTTC. Translating gives CASRARRRGFRPGANVLTF.

The rearrangement links TRBV9 to TRBJ1-5; D is ambiguous. V lost 4 bases, J lost 3 bases, and 8 bases lay in between. Germline assignment: CDR1 SGDLS and CDR2 YYNGEE. This CDR3 has 13 amino acids. The DNA of the CDR3 is TGTGCCAGCAGCCATGTCCCCAATCAGCCCCAGCATTTT. It yields the protein CASSHVPNQPQHF.

This clonotype is a singleton in its sample. The chain links TRBV4-1 to TRBJ1-4, with 8 bases lining up with TRBD1. V shed 4 bases, J shed 0 bases, and the junction held 7 bases outside the gene matches. The length of the CDR3 is 17 residues. CDR1 MGHRA and CDR2 YSYEKL come from the germline V gene. The CDR3 DNA reads TGCGCCAGCAGCCCCCGACAGGGGTTTGCAACTAATGAAAAACTGTTTTTT. This gives the protein CASSPRQGFATNEKLFF.

The V and J genes are TRBV2 and TRBJ2-1; TRBD1 agrees at 11 bases. The CDR3 totals 15 residues. CDR1 and CDR2 from the germline V gene are SNHLY and FYNNEI. Germline trimming cut 1 base from V and 9 bases from J; bases unmatched to any gene: 5. The CDR3 spells CASSEGTGGIGEQFF. The CDR3 DNA follows: TGTGCCAGCAGTGAAGGGACAGGGGGCATCGGTGAGCAGTTCTTC.

V and J are TRBV5-1 and TRBJ1-4, with TRBD1 as a possible D gene (6 bases). The V end was cut by 3 bases, the J end by 3 bases, with 12 bases between. The CDR3 runs to 15 residues. The V gene's germline CDR1 is SGHRS and CDR2 YFSETQ. This chain's CDR3 is CASSSGAHANEKLFF. The DNA of the CDR3 is TGCGCCAGCAGCTCAGGGGCTCATGCTAATGAAAAACTGTTTTTT.

The J gene is TRBJ1-6, the V gene TRBV11-2, with D possibly matching TRBD1 (5 bases). This CDR3 contains 13 residues. Deletions cut 10 bases from V and 8 bases from J, with 15 bases between. CDR1 is SGHAT and CDR2 is FQNNGV in the germline V gene. CDR3: CATSRRGHSPLHF. Here the CDR3 DNA reads TGTGCCACCTCCCGGCGGGGCCATTCACCCCTCCACTTT.

The J gene is TRBJ2-3, the V gene TRBV13; D not resolved. The V gene lost 1 base and the J gene lost 8 bases, with 10 bases spanning the gap. The CDR3 runs to 13 residues. Germline V gives CDR1 PRHDT, CDR2 FYEKMQ (reference sequence). CDR3 sequence (DNA): TGTGCCAGCAGCTTAGTGGCGGCGAGTACGCAGTATTTT. Protein: CASSLVAASTQYF.

This clonotype showed up just once. The chain uses TRBV4-3 and TRBJ2-7, with D perhaps assigned TRBD1 or TRBD2 (5 bases each). The CDR3 length is 14 residues. Germline V gene lookup returns CDR1 LGHNA and CDR2 YSLEER. Trimming pared 1 base from V and 7 bases from J, leaving 14 bases between. DNA for the CDR3: TGCGCCAGCAGCCAAGGGGGGAATGACAATGAGCAGTACTTC. Translation gives CASSQGGNDNEQYF.

The rearrangement links TRBV25-1 to TRBJ2-4, with a possible D match to TRBD2 (7 bases). The tail of the sequence fits TRBJ2-5 better, so the J call may be wrong. The germline V gene has CDR1 MGHDK and CDR2 SYGVNS. This CDR3 contains 16 residues. CDR3 in DNA: TGTGCCAGCAGTGATGTGGGGGGCCTAGCGGAAGAGACCCAGTACTTC. Translation: CASSDVGGLAEETQYF.

This clonotype was observed a handful of times. The gene calls are TRBV7-9 and TRBJ2-7; weak D call: TRBD2 (6 bases). V was trimmed by 5 bases and J by 0 bases, leaving 17 bases between them. The germline V gene encodes CDR1 SEHNR and CDR2 FQNEAQ (reference sequence). The CDR3 is 16 residues long. CDR3 coding DNA: TGTGCCAGCAGCCCCGGGGTTAGCGGAAGCTCCTACGAGCAGTACTTC. It is translated as CASSPGVSGSSYEQYF.

The CDR3 DNA follows: TGCGCCAGCAGCCAAGATAGGGGACAGGGTTCGGCTGAAGCTTTCTTT. This encodes CASSQDRGQGSAEAFF. The chain carries TRBV4-1 and TRBJ1-1, with 9 bases matching TRBD1. CDR1 and CDR2 from the germline V gene are MGHRA and YSYEKL. Trimming cost V 0 bases and J 6 bases; bases outside gene matches: 8. This CDR3 region has 16 residues.

The chain is built from TRBV20-1 and TRBJ2-3; D unclear. The CDR3 consists of 12 residues. V gave up 3 bases and J gave up 5 bases, with 9 bases separating them. CDR1 and CDR2 (germline): DFQATT, SNEGSKA (reference sequence). In DNA, the CDR3 is TGCAGTGCTAGCCCGTCCTTAGATACGCAGTATTTT. It yields the protein CSASPSLDTQYF.

This clonotype was seen just once. This rearrangement joins TRBV25-1 to TRBJ2-1; 7 nucleotides align to TRBD1. Losses at the gene ends were 4 bases for V and 6 bases for J; bases not matched to a gene: 9. The V gene's germline CDR1 is MGHDK and CDR2 SYGVNS. The length of the CDR3 is 15 residues. The CDR3 region is CASSVRTGAVNEQFF. The CDR3 DNA follows: TGTGCCAGCAGTGTAAGGACAGGCGCCGTCAATGAGCAGTTCTTC.

This clonotype has just a few counts. The rearrangement joins TRBV20-1 to TRBJ2-5, with D unresolved. Germline V gives CDR1 DFQATT, CDR2 SNEGSKA (reference sequence). CDR3 length: 10 residues. Trimming stripped 3 bases from V and 7 bases from J, with 6 bases between. CDR3 loop: CSASFGTQYF. In nucleotides, the CDR3 is TGCAGTGCTAGTTTTGGGACCCAGTACTTC.